This is a list of T cell receptor beta chains from one sample in a study of T cell changes during pregnancy in multiple sclerosis. Repertoires were generated with immunoSEQ multiplex PCR, while TCRdb's copy carries only in-frame clones and drops some. The sample contains approximately 53,000 clones, over 80% of which appear only once. The input for sequencing was CD4+ T cells from peripheral blood mononuclear cells, taken in the third trimester of pregnancy. These TCRs come from a female donor with multiple sclerosis, enrolled in a pregnancy study. CDR3s include the opening cysteine and the closing phenylalanine or tryptophan. D genes are given only for firm matches. Clone sizes are given selectively: once, few, many, or a class where the clone is expanded.

>TRBJ1-3|TRBV7-2|NA|NA
TGTGCCAGCAGCTTGGGAGTGTTTTCTGGAAACACCATATATTTT
CASSLGVFSGNTIYF
>TRBJ2-5|TRBV30|TRBD2|once
TGTGCCTGGAGTGTACATCGGGGGGGCTCAGAGACCCAGTACTTC
CAWSVHRGGSETQYF
>TRBJ1-2|TRBV19|TRBD1|NA
TGTGCCAGTAAGCGGGGACAGGGGTCCTATGGCTACACCTTC
CASKRGQGSYGYTF
>TRBJ2-7|TRBV19|NA|NA
TGTGCCAGTAGTACAGGGGACGAGCAGTACTTC
CASSTGDEQYF
>TRBJ1-3|TRBV7-8|NA|NA
TGTGCCAGCAGCTTATGGACAGTCAGCTCTGGAAACACCATATATTTT
CASSLWTVSSGNTIYF
>TRBJ1-4|TRBV5-1|NA|NA
TGCGCCAGCAGCTTCAGGGGAGAAGAAAAACTGTTTTTT
CASSFRGEEKLFF
>TRBJ2-1|TRBV7-9|TRBD1|NA
TGTGCCAGCCGAGGGGACAGTCCCTACAATGAGCAGTTCTTC
CASRGDSPYNEQFF
>TRBJ1-1|TRBV7-3|NA|NA
TGTGCCAGCAGCTTAGGAGGGGAAGCTTTCTTT
CASSLGGEAFF
>TRBJ1-6|TRBV6-5|TRBD1|NA
TGTGCCAGCAGCCCCACCGGGACAGTTATCTCACCCCTCCACTTT
CASSPTGTVISPLHF
>TRBJ2-2|TRBV9|TRBD1|once
TGTGCCAGCAGCGTAGGGGACAGGGGGCCCACCGGGGAGCTGTTTTTT
CASSVGDRGPTGELFF